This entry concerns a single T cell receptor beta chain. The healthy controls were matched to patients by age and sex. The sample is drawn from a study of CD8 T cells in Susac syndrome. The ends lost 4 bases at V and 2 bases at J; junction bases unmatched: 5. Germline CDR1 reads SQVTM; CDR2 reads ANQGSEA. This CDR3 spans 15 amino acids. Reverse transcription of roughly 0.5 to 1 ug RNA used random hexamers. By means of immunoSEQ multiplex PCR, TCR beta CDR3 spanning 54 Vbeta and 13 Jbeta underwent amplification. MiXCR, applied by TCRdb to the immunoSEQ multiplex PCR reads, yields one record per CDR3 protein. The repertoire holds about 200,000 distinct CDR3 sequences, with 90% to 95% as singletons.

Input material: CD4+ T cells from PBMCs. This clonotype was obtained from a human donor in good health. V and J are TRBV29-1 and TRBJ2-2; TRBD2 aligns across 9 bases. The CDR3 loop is CSVAEAGGNTGELFF. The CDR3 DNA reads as TGCAGCGTTGCGGAAGCGGGGGGCAACACCGGGGAGCTGTTTTTT.